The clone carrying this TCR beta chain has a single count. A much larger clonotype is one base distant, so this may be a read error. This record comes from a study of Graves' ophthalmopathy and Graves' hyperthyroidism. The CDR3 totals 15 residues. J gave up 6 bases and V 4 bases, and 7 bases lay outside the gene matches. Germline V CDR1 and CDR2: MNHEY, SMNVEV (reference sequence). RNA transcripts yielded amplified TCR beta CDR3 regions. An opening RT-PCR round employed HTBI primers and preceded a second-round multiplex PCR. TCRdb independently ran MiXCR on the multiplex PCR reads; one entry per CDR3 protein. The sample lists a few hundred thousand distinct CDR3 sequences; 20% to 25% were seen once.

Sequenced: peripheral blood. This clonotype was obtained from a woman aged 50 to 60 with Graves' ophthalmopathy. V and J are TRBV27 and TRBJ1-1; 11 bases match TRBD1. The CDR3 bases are TGTGCCAGCAGTTCTTTGGACAGGGGGCCCCCTGAAGCTTTCTTT. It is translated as CASSSLDRGPPEAFF.